This T cell receptor (beta chain) was sequenced for a study of blood T cell repertoires in COVID-19. Donors were grouped by their self-reported clinical history. What the recovered Cohort 3 donors had was two negative PCRs, clearance, or symptom resolution. The assay was immunoSEQ multiplex PCR, and TCRdb's table has in-frame clones only and misses some. The sample includes some 500,000 clones, around 89% of them seen just once. The CDR3 covers 14 residues. V shed 5 bases, J shed 7 bases, and the junction held 5 bases outside the gene matches. Germline CDR1 SGHVS, CDR2 FNYEAQ. The source material was PBMCs or T cells enriched from blood (not recorded which). The origin of this receptor is a woman aged 40 to 50 who had recovered from COVID-19. The J gene is TRBJ1-6, the V gene TRBV7-6; TRBD1 aligns across 7 bases. The CDR3 loop is CASSRDSKNSPLHF. In DNA, the CDR3 is TGTGCCAGCAGCCGGGACAGCAAAAATTCACCCCTCCACTTT.